This T cell receptor beta chain was captured in a study of vaccination and CD4 T cells after COVID-19. Study as a whole: Collection of post-vaccine samples followed dose two by a median approximately 76 days, spanning a range of 14 to 241.

Between the trimmed V and J ends, which lost 0 bases and 5 bases, there was a span of 9 bases. CDR3 length: 14 residues. Germline V gives CDR1 PRHDT, CDR2 FYEKMQ (reference sequence). Study conclusions and caveats: Spike mono-reactivity was found in 304 of the 307 vaccine-specific clones identified in convalescent patients.

A remark on this clonotype: Its antigen is not known.

Indicated treatment: roughly 10-day PBMC culture with coronavirus spike peptide pools or control peptides (ViraFEST assay). Each well received millions of PBMCs, cultured with approximately 9 IU/ml IL-2 and approximately 10 ug/ml peptide pools. Cultured CD4+ T cells had their DNA profiled by the Oncomine TCR Beta short-read assay. TCRdb passed the PCR reads through MiXCR, listing each CDR3 protein once. The table records approximately 4,100 distinct CDR3 sequences, roughly 17% of them present only once. The specimen sequenced was CD4+ T cells from blood, cultured in vitro. V gene TRBV13 combines with J gene TRBJ2-3; D is ambiguous. This sequence was found in a human donor who had recovered from COVID-19. As DNA, the CDR3 is TGTGCCAGCAGCTTAGGTTCTGGGGTAGATACGCAGTATTTT. Its translation: CASSLGSGVDTQYF.